The 2 T cell receptor beta chains given below trace back to one sample, sequenced in a study of blood T cell repertoires in COVID-19. Measured with immunoSEQ multiplex PCR; TCRdb has only the in-frame clones, and not every one. Of fewer than 150,000 clones listed, 70% to 90% were seen once; the top ten hold about 3.6%. Source material: peripheral blood. The receptors shown here come from a man aged 35 to 55 with acute or convalescent COVID-19.

The V gene is TRBV7-9, the J gene TRBJ2-2, with a tentative D call TRBD2 (7 bases). Trimming took off 10 bases at V and 7 bases at J, with 13 bases between the two ends. This CDR3 is built from 12 residues. The germline CDR1 and CDR2 sequences are SEHNR and FQNEAQ (reference sequence). The CDR3 DNA is TGTGCCACCCGAGGGGGGGACGGGGAGCTGTTTTTT. Protein sequence: CATRGGDGELFF.

This clone was picked up a small number of times. The V and J genes are TRBV7-9 and TRBJ1-2; no clear D gene. The CDR3 extends over 14 amino acids. Germline V gene lookup returns CDR1 SEHNR and CDR2 FQNEAQ (reference sequence). Trimming took off 5 bases at V and 5 bases at J, with 15 bases between the two ends. The DNA of the CDR3 is TGTGCCAGCAGCAGACATGAGACCGAGTATGGCTACACCTTC. Its protein is CASSRHETEYGYTF.